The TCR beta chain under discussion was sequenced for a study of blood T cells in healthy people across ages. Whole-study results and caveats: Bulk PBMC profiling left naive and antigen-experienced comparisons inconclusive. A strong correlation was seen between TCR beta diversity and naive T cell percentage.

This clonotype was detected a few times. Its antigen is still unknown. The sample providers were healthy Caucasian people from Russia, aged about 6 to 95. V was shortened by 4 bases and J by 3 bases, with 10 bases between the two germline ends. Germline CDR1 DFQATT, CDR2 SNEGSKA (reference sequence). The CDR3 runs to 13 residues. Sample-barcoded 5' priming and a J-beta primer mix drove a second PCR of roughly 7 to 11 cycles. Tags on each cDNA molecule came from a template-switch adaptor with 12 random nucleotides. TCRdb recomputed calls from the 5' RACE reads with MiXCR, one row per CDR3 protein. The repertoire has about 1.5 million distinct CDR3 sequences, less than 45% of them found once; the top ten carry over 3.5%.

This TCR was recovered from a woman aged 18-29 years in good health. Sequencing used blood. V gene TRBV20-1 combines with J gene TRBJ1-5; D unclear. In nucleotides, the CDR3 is TGCAGTGCTAAGGCAGGCACCAATCAGCCCCAGCATTTT. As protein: CSAKAGTNQPQHF.